This T cell receptor beta chain emerged from a study of blood T cell repertoires in COVID-19. The wider study: Specimens from acute and convalescent COVID-19 originated in the United States, Italy and Spain. PBMCs, B-cell-depleted T cells, or T cells provided the cDNA or gDNA that made up the material.

In germline, CDR1 is LNHDA, CDR2 SQIVND (reference sequence). This CDR3 contains 13 residues. Trimming cost V 10 bases and J 3 bases; bases outside gene matches: 5. Original processing methods: The authors estimated nucleated cell counts from reference gene primer amplification. Some clones are missing from TCRdb's copy, which holds only in-frame ones; the method was immunoSEQ multiplex PCR. V and J calls and clone size come straight from that table; D and trimming were deduced from the DNA. Of 51,000 or so clones detected, approximately 85% appear once; the ten largest clones hold 26%. Sequencing was carried out using peripheral blood. The source is an elderly woman with COVID-19, enrolled during active disease. The chain has TRBV19 and TRBJ2-3; 9 bases fit TRBD1. CDR3 coding DNA: TGTGCCACCCACAGGGGGCAGACAGATACGCAGTATTTT. It codes for CATHRGQTDTQYF.